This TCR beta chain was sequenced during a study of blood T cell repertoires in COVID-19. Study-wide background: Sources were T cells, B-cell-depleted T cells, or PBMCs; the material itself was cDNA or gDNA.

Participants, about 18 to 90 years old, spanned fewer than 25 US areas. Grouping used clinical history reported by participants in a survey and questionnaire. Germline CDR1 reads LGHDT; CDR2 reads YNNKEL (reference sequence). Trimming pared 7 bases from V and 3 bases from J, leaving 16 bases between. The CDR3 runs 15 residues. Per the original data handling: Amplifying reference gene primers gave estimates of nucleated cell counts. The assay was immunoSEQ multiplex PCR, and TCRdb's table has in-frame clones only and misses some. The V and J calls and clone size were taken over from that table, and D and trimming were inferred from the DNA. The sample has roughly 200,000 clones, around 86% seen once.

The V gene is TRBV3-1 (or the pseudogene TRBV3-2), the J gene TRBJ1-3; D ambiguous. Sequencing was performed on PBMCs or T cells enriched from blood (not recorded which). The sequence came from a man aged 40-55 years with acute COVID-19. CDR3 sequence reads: CASTARLSVGNTIYF. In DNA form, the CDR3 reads TGTGCCAGCACCGCCAGGCTGTCGGTTGGAAACACCATATATTTT.